Following are 4 T cell receptor beta chains from one sample sequenced in a study of identical twins. TCRdb ran MiXCR on the 5' RACE reads and lists one entry per CDR3 protein. The table records a few hundred thousand distinct CDR3 sequences, roughly 18% of them present only once. Sequencing was done on a sample of naive T cells sorted from blood. These receptors were collected from a man in his fifties in good health.

The rearrangement joins TRBV20-1 to TRBJ1-2; D uncertain. CDR3 length: 13 amino acids. The germline CDR1 and CDR2 sequences are DFQATT and SNEGSKA (reference sequence). V was trimmed by 6 bases and J by 0 bases, leaving 11 bases between them. CDR3 sequence reads: CSARPIANYGYTF. In DNA form, the CDR3 reads TGCAGTGCGCGCCCAATAGCTAACTATGGCTACACCTTC.

This clonotype occurred a few times. The V call is TRBV20-1, the J call TRBJ2-7; D is perhaps TRBD1 or TRBD2 (5 bases each). This CDR3 contains 15 residues. With 3 bases removed from V and 3 bases from J, the gap between germline ends came to 18 bases. CDR1 and CDR2 (germline): DFQATT, SNEGSKA (reference sequence). The CDR3 DNA is TGCAGTGCTAGGGCGGTCGTCGGGACGGGCTACGAGCAGTACTTC. Its protein product is CSARAVVGTGYEQYF.

This rearrangement joins TRBV11-2 to TRBJ2-2; no clear D gene. The CDR3 is made up of 14 amino acids. V was cut by 4 bases and J by 8 bases, with 14 bases left in between. Germline V gene lookup returns CDR1 SGHAT and CDR2 FQNNGV. CDR3 sequence (DNA): TGTGCCAGCAGCTCCCATCTTTCGTTTGGGGAGCTGTTTTTT. Translating gives CASSSHLSFGELFF.

This clonotype was seen many times. V usage is TRBV23-1 and J usage is TRBJ2-5; 8 bases are shared with TRBD1. TRBV23-1 counts as an open reading frame of uncertain function. The CDR3 sequence is 16 residues long. J was trimmed by 1 base and V by 6 bases; bases with no gene match: 10. CDR3 protein: CASSRRRDRGQETQYF. As DNA, the CDR3 is TGCGCCAGCAGCCGGCGAAGAGACAGGGGCCAAGAGACCCAGTACTTC.